This TCR beta chain was sequenced during a study of cytomegalovirus exposure and HLA in healthy donors. For the study at large: For the roughly 370 genotyped donors, 81% fell within the Caucasian-associated ancestry cluster.

Primers for the PCR totalled 60 Vbeta and 13 Jbeta. TCRdb's copy holds only in-frame clones and misses some; the assay was immunoSEQ multiplex PCR. The table shows approximately 100,000 clones, with 70% occurring only once. Study-wide points: The study listed roughly 160 cytomegalovirus-associated TCR beta chains. Most TCR beta V segments were productive about 87% or about 30% of the time in an earlier analysis.

V lost 1 base to trimming and J lost 2 bases, with 9 bases between them. Germline assignment: CDR1 LNHNV and CDR2 YYDKDF (reference sequence). CDR3 length: 15 residues. This clone was detected a few times. Antigen specificity is unknown. The genes are TRBV15 and TRBJ1-3, with a possible D match to TRBD1 (5 bases). The sequencing sample was made of PBMCs. The receptor's source is a man aged 35-49 years in good health and CMV-seropositive. In nucleotides, the CDR3 is TGTGCCACCAGCAGAGGGGCAGGGACTGGAAACACCATATATTTT. Protein product: CATSRGAGTGNTIYF.